One TCR beta chain is described in this entry. Its antigen is not identified. This sample was taken from a study of identical twins. General study results and limits: Where out-of-frame alpha sequences were twin-shared, they showed excess low generation probability. Carriage of fewer insertions was seen in abundant cord blood beta clonotypes, whereas memory repertoires showed none.

The germline gives CDR1 DFQATT, CDR2 SNEGSKA (reference sequence). This CDR3 region has 12 residues. Trimming stripped 7 bases from V and 7 bases from J, with 14 bases between. After template switching added a universal primer site, the resulting cDNA carried unique molecular identifiers. TCRdb reanalysed the 5' RACE reads using MiXCR and keeps one entry per CDR3 protein. The sample comprises approximately 590,000 distinct CDR3 sequences, around 9.6% of which are singletons, and 2.5% to 3.5% rests with the top ten. This same sample was also part of a study on yellow fever vaccine responses in identical twins. From that study: Reportedly, twins showed a vaccine T cell response that looked partly convergent and partly personalized.

Sequencing was done on a sample of PBMCs. V is TRBV20-1 and J is TRBJ2-1; D may be TRBD1 (5 bases). This receptor was taken from a woman younger than 35 in good health. The chain's CDR3 is CSVSRAGNEQFF. CDR3 bases: TGCAGTGTGAGCCGGGCAGGGAATGAGCAGTTCTTC.